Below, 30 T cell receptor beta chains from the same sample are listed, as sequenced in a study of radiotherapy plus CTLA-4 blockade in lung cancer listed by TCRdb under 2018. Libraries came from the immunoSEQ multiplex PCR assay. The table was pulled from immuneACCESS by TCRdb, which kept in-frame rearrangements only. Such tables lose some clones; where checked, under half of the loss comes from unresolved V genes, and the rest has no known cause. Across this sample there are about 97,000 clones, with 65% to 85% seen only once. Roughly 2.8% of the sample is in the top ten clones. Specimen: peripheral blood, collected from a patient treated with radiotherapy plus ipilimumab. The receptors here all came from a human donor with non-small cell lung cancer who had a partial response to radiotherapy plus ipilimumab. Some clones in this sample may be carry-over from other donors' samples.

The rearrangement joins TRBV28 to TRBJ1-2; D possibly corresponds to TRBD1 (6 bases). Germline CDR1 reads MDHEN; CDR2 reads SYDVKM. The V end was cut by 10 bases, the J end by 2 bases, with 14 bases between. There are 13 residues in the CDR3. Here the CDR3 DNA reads TGTGCCACCAGACAGGACAGCAACTATGGCTACACCTTC. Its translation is CATRQDSNYGYTF.

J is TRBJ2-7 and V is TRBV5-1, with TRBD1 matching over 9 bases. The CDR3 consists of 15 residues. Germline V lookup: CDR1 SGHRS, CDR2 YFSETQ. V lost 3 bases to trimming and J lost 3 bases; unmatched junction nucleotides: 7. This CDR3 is CASSSAGTGIYEQYF. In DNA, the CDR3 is TGCGCCAGCAGCTCAGCCGGGACAGGGATCTACGAGCAGTACTTC.

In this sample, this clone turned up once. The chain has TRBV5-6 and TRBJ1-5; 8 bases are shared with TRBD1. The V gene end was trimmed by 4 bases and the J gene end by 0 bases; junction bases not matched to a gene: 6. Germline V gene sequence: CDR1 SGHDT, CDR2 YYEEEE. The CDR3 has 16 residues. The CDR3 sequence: CASSLGQGDSNQPQHF. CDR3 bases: TGTGCCAGCAGCCTTGGACAGGGTGATAGCAATCAGCCCCAGCATTTT.

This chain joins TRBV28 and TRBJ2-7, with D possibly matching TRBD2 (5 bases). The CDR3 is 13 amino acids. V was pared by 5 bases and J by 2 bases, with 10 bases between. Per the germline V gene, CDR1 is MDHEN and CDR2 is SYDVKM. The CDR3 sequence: CASSRLGTYEQYF. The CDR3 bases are TGTGCCAGCAGTCGACTCGGGACCTACGAGCAGTACTTC.

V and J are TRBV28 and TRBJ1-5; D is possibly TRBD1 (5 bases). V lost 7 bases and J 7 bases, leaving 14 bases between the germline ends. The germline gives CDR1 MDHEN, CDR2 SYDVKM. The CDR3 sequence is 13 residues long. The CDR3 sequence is CASKDRVGQPQHF. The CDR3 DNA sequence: TGTGCCAGCAAAGACAGAGTTGGGCAGCCCCAGCATTTT.

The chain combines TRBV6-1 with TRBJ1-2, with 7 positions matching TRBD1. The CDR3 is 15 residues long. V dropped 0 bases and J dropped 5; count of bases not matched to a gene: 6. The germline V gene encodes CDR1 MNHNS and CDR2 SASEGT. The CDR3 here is CASSEASTGRYGYTF. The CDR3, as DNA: TGTGCCAGCAGTGAAGCATCGACAGGGAGGTATGGCTACACCTTC.

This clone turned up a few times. CDR3 region: CASSEFGQGEDTQYF. CDR3 DNA sequence: TGTGCCAGCAGTGAATTCGGCCAGGGGGAGGATACGCAGTATTTT. The V gene is TRBV25-1, the J gene TRBJ2-3; 7 nucleotides line up with TRBD1. The V and J ends lost 1 base and 6 bases, in that order; junction bases with no gene match: 7. Germline-derived CDR1 and CDR2 are MGHDK and SYGVNS. The CDR3 runs 15 residues.

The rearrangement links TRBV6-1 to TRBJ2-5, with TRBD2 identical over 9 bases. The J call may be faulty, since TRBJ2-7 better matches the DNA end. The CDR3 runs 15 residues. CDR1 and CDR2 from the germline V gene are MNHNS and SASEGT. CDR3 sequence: CASSEHVAGDNEQYF. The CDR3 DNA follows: TGTGCCAGCAGTGAACATGTAGCGGGAGACAACGAGCAGTACTTC.

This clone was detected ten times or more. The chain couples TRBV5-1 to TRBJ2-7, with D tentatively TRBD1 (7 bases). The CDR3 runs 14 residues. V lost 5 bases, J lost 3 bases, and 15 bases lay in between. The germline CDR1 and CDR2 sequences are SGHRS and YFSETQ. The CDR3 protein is CASRQGGLFYEQYF. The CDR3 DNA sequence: TGCGCCAGCAGGCAGGGGGGACTTTTCTACGAGCAGTACTTC.

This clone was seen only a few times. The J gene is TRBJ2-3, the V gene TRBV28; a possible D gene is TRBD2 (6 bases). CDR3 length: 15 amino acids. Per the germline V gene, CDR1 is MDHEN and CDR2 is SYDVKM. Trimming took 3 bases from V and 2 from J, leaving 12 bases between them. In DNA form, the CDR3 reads TGTGCCAGCAGTTTTTGGGCGGGGAACACAGATACGCAGTATTTT. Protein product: CASSFWAGNTDTQYF.

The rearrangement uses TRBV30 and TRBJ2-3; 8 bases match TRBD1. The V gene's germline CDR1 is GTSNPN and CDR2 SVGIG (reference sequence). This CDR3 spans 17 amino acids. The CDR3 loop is CAFLKAGQGRMTDTQYF. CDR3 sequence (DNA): TGTGCTTTCCTCAAGGCAGGACAGGGAAGGATGACAGATACGCAGTATTTT.

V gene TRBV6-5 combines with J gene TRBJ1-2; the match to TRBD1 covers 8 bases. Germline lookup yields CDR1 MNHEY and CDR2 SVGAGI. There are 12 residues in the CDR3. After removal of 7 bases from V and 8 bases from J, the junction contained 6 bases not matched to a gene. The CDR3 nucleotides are TGTGCCAGCATCGGACAGGGAAAGGGCTACACCTTC. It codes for CASIGQGKGYTF.

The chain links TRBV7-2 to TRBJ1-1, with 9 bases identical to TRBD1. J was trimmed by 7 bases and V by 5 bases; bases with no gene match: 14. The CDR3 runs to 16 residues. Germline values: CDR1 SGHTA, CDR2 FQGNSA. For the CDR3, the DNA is TGTGCCAGCAGCCAACAGGGGGCGCGAGCCGGACTTGAAGCTTTCTTT. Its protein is CASSQQGARAGLEAFF.

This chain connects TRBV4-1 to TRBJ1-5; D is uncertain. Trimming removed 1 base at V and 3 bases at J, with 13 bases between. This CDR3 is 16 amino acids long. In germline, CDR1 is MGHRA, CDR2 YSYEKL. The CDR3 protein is CASSQGLGQDNQPQHF. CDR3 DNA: TGCGCCAGCAGCCAAGGACTAGGGCAGGACAATCAGCCCCAGCATTTT.

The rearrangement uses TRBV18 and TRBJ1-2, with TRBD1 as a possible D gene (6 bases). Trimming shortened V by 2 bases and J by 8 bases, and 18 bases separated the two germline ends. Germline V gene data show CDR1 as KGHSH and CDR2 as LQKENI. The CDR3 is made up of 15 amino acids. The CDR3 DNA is TGTGCCAGCTCACCATCAGTGACAGGCCCGGAAGGCTACACCTTC. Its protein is CASSPSVTGPEGYTF.

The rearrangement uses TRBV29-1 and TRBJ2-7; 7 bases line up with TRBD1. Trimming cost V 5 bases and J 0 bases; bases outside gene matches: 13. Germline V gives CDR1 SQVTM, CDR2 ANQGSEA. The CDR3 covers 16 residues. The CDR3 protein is CSVRIRDRESSYEQYF. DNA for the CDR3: TGCAGCGTTAGAATCCGGGACAGAGAAAGCTCCTACGAGCAGTACTTC.

The CDR3 reads CASRARQGNIQYF. CDR3 in DNA: TGTGCCAGCAGGGCTCGACAGGGAAACATTCAGTACTTC. This chain uses TRBV11-3 with TRBJ2-4, with 7 nucleotides matching TRBD1. Germline V CDR1 and CDR2: SGHNT, YENEEA. V shed 6 bases and J 6 bases; nucleotides not matched to a gene: 5. The CDR3 runs to 13 residues.

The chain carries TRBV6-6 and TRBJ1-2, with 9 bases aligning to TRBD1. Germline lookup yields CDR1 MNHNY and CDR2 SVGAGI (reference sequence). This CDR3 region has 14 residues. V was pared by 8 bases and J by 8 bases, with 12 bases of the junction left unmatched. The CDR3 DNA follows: TGTGCCAGCCTCCTAACCGGGACAGGGAACGGCTACACCTTC. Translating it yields CASLLTGTGNGYTF.

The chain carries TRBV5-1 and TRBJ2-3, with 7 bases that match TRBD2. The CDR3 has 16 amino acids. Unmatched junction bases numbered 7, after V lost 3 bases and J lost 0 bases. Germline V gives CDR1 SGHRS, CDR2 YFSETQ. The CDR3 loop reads CASSSTPGGSTDTQYF. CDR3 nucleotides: TGCGCCAGCAGCTCAACTCCGGGGGGTAGCACAGATACGCAGTATTTT.

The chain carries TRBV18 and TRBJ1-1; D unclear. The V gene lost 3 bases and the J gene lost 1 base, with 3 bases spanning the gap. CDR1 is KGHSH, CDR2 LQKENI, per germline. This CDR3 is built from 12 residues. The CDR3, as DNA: TGTGCCAGCTCACCCGGGAACACTGAAGCTTTCTTT. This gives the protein CASSPGNTEAFF.

The DNA for the CDR3 is TGTGCCAGCTCACCTGGACTAGCGGGAGAAGATACGCAGTATTTT. This translates into CASSPGLAGEDTQYF. The V and J genes are TRBV18 and TRBJ2-3, with TRBD2 matching 13 bases. The V and J ends lost 3 bases and 5 bases, in that order; junction bases with no gene match: 2. Germline assignment: CDR1 KGHSH and CDR2 LQKENI. The CDR3 is made up of 15 amino acids.

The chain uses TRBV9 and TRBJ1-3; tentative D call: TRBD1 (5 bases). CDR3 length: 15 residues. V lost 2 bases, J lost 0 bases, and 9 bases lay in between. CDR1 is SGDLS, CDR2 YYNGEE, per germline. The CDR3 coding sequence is TGTGCCAGCAGCGTGGGACTCCTCTCTGGAAACACCATATATTTT. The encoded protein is CASSVGLLSGNTIYF.

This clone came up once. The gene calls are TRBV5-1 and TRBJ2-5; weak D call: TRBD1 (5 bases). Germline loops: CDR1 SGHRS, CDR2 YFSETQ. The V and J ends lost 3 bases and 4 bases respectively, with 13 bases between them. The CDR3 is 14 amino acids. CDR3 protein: CASSWVQGPETQYF. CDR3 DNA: TGCGCCAGCAGCTGGGTCCAGGGCCCAGAGACCCAGTACTTC.

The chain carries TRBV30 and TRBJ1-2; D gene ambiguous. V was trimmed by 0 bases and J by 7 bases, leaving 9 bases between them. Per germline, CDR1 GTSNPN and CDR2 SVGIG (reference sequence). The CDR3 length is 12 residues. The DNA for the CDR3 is TGTGCCTGGAGTGTACTGCGGAGTGGCTACACCTTC. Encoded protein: CAWSVLRSGYTF.

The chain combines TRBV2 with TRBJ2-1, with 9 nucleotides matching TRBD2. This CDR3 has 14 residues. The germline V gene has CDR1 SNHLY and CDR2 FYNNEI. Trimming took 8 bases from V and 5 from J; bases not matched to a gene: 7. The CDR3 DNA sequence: TGTGCCAGCGGATCGGCTAGCGGGAACAATGAGCAGTTCTTC. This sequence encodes CASGSASGNNEQFF.

Written as DNA, the CDR3 is TGTGCCAGCAGCTTAACAGGTCTAGCGGGAGCCACAGATACGCAGTATTTT. This encodes CASSLTGLAGATDTQYF. V usage is TRBV7-3 and J usage is TRBJ2-3; 10 nucleotides line up with TRBD2. This CDR3 spans 17 amino acids. The V gene end was trimmed by 0 bases and the J gene end by 2 bases; junction bases not matched to a gene: 5. Germline values: CDR1 SGHTA, CDR2 FQGTGA.

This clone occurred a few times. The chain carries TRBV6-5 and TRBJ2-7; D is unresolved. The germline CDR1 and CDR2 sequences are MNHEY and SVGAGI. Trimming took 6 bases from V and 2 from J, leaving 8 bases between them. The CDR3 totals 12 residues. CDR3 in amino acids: CASSHRAYEQYF. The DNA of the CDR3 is TGTGCCAGCAGCCATCGGGCCTACGAGCAGTACTTC.

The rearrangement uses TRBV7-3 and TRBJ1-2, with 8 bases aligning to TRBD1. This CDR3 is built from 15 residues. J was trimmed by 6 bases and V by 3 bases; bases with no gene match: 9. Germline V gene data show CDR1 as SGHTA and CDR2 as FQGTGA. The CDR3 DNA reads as TGTGCCAGCAGCTTCGATTCAGGGGGCGCGGATGGCTACACCTTC. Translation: CASSFDSGGADGYTF.

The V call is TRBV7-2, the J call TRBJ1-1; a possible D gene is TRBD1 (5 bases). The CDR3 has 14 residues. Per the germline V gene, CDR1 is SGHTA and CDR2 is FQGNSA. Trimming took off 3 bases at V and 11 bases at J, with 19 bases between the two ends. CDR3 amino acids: CASSFGGAWDWAFF. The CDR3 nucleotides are TGTGCCAGCAGCTTTGGTGGGGCCTGGGATTGGGCTTTCTTT.

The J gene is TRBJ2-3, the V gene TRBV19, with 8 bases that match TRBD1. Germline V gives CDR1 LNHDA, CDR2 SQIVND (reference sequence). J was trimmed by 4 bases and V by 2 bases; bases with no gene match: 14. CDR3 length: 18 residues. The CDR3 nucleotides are TGTGCCAGTAGTATATCCGACAGGGGAGGTCTACGCGCAGATACGCAGTATTTT. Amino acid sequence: CASSISDRGGLRADTQYF. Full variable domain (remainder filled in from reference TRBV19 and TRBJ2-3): DGGITQSPKYLFRKEGQNVTLSCEQNLNHDAMYWYRQDPGQGLRLIYYSQIVNDFQKGDIAEGYSVSREKKESFPLTVTSAQKNPTAFYLCASSISDRGGLRADTQYFGPGTRLTVL.